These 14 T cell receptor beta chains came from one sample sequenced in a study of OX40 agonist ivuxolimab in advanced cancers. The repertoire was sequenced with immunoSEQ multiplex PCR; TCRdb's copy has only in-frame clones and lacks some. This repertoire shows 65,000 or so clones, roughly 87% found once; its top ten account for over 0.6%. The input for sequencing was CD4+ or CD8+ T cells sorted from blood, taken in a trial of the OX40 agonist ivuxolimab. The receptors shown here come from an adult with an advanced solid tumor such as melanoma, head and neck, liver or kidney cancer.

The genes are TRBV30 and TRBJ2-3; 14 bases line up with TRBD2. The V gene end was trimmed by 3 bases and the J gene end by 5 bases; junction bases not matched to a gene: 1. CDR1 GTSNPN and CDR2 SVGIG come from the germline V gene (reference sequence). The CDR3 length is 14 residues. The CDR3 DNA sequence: TGTGCCTGGAGCGGGACTAGCGGGAGAGATACGCAGTATTTT. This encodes CAWSGTSGRDTQYF.

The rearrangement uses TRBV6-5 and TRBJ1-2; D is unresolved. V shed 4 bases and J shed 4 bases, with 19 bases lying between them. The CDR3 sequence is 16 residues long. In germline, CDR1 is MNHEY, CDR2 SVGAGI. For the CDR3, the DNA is TGTGCCAGCAGTTCCATAGGACGGCCTCAATCCTATGGCTACACCTTC. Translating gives CASSSIGRPQSYGYTF.

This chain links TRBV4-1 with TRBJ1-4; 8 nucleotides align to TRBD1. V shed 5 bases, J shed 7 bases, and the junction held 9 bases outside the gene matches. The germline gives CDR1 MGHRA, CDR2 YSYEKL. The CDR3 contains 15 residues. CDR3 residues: CASSAITGGGEKLFF. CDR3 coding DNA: TGCGCCAGCAGCGCGATCACAGGGGGGGGTGAAAAACTGTTTTTT.

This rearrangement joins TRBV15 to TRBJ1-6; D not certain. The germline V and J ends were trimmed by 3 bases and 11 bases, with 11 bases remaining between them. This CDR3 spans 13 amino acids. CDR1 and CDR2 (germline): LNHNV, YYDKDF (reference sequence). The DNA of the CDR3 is TGTGCCACCAGCAGCGATTCTTTACCACCCCTCCACTTT. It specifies CATSSDSLPPLHF.

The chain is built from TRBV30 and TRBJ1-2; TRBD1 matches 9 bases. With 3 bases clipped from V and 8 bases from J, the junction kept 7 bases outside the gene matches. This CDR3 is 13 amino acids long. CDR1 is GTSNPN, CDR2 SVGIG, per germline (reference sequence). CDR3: CAWRRTGVGGYTF. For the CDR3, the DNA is TGTGCCTGGAGGCGGACAGGGGTAGGAGGCTACACCTTC.

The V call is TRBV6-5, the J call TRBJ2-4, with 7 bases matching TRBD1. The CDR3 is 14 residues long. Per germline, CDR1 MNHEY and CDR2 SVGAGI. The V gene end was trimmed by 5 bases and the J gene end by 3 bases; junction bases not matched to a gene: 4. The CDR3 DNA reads TGTGCCAGCAGTAAAGACAGGGACAAAAACATTCAGTACTTC. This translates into CASSKDRDKNIQYF.

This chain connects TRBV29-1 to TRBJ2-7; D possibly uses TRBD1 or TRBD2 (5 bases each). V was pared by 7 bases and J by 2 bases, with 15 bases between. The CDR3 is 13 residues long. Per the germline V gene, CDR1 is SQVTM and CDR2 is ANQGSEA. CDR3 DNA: TGCAGCGCTTCGAGGGGCGACGCCTACGAGCAGTACTTC. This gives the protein CSASRGDAYEQYF.

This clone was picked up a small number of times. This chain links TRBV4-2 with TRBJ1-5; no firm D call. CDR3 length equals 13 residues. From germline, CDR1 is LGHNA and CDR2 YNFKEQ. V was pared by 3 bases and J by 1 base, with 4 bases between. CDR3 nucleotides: TGTGCCAGCAGCCAGATGAGCAATCAGCCCCAGCATTTT. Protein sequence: CASSQMSNQPQHF.

The CDR3, as DNA: TGCAGCGCAGCGGGGGCACAGGGGACTGACTACGAGCAGTACTTC. Translation: CSAAGAQGTDYEQYF. The genes are TRBV29-1 and TRBJ2-7, with D maybe TRBD2 (8 bases). Between the trimmed V and J ends, which lost 7 bases and 3 bases, there was a span of 22 bases. The CDR3 is made up of 15 amino acids. Germline CDR1 is SQVTM and CDR2 is ANQGSEA.

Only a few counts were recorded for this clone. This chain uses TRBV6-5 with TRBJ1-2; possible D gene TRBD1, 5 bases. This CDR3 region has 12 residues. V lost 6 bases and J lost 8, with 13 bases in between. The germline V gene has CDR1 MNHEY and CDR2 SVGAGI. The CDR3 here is CASSSGFGGYTF. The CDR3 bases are TGTGCCAGCAGCTCAGGGTTTGGCGGCTACACCTTC.

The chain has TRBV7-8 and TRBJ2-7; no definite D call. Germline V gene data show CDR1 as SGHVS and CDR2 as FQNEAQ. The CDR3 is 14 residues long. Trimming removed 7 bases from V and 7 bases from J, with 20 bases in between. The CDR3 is CASKASELSWEQYF. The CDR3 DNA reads TGTGCCAGCAAGGCATCGGAACTGTCGTGGGAGCAGTACTTC.

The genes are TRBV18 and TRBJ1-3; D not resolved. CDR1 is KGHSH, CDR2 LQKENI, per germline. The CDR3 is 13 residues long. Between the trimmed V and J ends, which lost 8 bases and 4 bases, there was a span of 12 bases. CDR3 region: CASHLGYGNTIYF. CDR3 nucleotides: TGTGCCAGCCATTTAGGATACGGAAACACCATATATTTT. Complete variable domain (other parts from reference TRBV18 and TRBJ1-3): NAGVMQNPRHLVRRRGQEARLRCSPMKGHSHVYWYRQLPEEGLKFMVYLQKENIIDESGMPKERFSAEFPKEGPSILRIQQVVRGDSAAYFCASHLGYGNTIYFGEGSWLTVV.

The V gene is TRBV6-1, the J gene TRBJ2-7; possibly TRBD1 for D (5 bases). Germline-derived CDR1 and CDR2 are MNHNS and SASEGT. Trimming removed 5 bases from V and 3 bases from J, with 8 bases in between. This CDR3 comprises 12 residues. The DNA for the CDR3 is TGTGCCAGCAGTTTACAGGACTACGAGCAGTACTTC. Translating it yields CASSLQDYEQYF.

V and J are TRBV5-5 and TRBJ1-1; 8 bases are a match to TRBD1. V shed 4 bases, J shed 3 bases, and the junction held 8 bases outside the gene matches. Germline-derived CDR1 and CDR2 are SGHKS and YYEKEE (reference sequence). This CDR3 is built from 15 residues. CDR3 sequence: CASSRRTGPDTEAFF. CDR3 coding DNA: TGTGCCAGCAGCCGTCGGACAGGGCCCGACACTGAAGCTTTCTTT.